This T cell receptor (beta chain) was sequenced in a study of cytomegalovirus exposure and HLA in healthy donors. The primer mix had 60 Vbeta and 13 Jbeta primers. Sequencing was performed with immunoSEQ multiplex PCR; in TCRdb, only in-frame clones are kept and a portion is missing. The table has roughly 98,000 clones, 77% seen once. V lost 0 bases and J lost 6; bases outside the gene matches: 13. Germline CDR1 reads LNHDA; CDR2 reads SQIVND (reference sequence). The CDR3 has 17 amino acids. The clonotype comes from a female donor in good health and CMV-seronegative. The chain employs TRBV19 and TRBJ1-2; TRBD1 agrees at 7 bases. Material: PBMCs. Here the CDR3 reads CASSIDLRGGRSDGYTF. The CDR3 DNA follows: TGTGCCAGTAGTATAGATCTTCGAGGGGGCAGGTCCGATGGCTACACCTTC.